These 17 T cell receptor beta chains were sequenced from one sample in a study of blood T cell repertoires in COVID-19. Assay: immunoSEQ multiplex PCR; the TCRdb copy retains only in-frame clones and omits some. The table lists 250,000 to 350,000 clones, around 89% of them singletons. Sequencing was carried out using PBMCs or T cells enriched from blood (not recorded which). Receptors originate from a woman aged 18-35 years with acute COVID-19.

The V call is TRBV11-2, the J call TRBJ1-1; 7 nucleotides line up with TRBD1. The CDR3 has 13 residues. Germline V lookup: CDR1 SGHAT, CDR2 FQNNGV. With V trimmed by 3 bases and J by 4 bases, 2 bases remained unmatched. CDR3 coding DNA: TGTGCCAGCAGCTTTCAGGGGGGCACTGAAGCTTTCTTT. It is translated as CASSFQGGTEAFF.

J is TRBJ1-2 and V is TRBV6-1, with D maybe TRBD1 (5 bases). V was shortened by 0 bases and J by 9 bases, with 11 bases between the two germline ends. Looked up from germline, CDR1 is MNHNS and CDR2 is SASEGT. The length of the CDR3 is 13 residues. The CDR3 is CASSEAGAERYTF. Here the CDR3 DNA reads TGTGCCAGCAGTGAAGCAGGGGCAGAACGCTACACCTTC.

In DNA form, the CDR3 reads TGTGCCAGCAGCCAAGAAGACAGGGGCACCGGGGAGCTGTTTTTT. It encodes CASSQEDRGTGELFF. This chain links TRBV3-1 (or the pseudogene TRBV3-2) with TRBJ2-2; 8 positions match TRBD1. V shed 0 bases and J 4 bases; nucleotides not matched to a gene: 1. Germline CDR1 is LGHDT and CDR2 is YNNKEL (reference sequence). The CDR3 has 15 residues.

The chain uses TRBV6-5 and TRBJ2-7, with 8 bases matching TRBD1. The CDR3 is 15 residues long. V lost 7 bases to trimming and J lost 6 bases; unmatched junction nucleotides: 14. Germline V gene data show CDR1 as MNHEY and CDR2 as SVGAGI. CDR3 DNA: TGTGCCAGCATCCCCCCGACAGGGGCCGGCTTCGAGCAGTACTTC. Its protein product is CASIPPTGAGFEQYF.

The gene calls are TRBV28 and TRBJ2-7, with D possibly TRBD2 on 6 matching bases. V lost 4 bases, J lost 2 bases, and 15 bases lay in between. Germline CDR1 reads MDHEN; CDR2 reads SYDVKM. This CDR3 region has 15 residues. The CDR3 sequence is CASSSGAYTTYEQYF. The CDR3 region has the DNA TGTGCCAGCAGTTCGGGAGCATATACCACCTACGAGCAGTACTTC.

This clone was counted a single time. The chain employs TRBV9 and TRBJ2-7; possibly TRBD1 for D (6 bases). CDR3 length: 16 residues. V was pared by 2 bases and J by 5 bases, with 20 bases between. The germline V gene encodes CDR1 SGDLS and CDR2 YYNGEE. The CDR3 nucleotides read TGTGCCAGCAGCGTCTCAGACAGGTCGGTCGGAAACGAGCAGTACTTC. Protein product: CASSVSDRSVGNEQYF.

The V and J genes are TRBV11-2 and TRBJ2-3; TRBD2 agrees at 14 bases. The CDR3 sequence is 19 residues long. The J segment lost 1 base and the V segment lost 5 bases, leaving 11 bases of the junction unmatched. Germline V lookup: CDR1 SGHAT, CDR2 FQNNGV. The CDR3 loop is CASSGTGTSGSYGTDTQYF. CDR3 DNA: TGTGCCAGCAGCGGTACCGGGACTAGCGGGAGCTATGGCACAGATACGCAGTATTTT.

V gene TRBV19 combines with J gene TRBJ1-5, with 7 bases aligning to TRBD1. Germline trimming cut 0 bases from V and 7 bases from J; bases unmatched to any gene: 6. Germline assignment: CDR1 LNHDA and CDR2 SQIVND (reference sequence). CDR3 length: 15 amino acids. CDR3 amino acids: CASSIDTGQDQPQHF. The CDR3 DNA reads TGTGCCAGTAGTATAGATACTGGACAGGACCAGCCCCAGCATTTT.

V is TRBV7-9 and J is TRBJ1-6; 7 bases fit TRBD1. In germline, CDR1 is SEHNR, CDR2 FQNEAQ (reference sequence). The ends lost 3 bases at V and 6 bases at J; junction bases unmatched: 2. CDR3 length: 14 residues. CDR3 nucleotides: TGTGCCAGCAGCTTCCGGGACAGTAATTCACCCCTCCACTTT. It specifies CASSFRDSNSPLHF. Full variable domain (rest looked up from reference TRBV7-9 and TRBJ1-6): DTGVSQNPRHKITKRGQNVTFRCDPISEHNRLYWYRQTLGQGPEFLTYFQNEAQLEKSRLLSDRFSAERPKGSFSTLEIQRTEQGDSAMYLCASSFRDSNSPLHFGNGTRLTVT.

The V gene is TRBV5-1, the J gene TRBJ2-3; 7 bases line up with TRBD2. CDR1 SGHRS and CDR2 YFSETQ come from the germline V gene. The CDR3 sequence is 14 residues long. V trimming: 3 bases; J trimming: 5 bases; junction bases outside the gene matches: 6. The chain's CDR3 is CASSSPGLQDTQYF. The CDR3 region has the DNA TGCGCCAGCAGCTCCCCGGGACTACAAGATACGCAGTATTTT.

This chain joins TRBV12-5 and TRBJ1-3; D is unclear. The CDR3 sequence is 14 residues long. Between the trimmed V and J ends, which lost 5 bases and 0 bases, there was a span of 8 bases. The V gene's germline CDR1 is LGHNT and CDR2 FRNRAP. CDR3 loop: CASGVGNSGNTIYF. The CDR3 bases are TGTGCTAGTGGTGTCGGGAACTCTGGAAACACCATATATTTT.

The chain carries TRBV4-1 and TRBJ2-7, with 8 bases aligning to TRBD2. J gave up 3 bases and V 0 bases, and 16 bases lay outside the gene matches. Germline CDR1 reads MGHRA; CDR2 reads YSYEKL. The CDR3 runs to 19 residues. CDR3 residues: CASSQDNPFRSGGRYEQYF. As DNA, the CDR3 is TGCGCCAGCAGCCAAGATAATCCTTTTCGATCGGGAGGGCGCTACGAGCAGTACTTC.

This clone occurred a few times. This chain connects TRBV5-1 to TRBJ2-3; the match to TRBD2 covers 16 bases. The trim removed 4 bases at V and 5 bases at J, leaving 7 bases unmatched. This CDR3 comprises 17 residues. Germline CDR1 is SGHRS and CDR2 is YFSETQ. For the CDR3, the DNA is TGCGCCAGCAGCCTAGGGACTAGCGGGAGGGCCGGAGATACGCAGTATTTT. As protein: CASSLGTSGRAGDTQYF.

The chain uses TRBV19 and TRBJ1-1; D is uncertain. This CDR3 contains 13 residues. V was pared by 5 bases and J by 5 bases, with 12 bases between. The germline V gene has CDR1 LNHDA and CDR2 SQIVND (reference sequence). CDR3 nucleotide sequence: TGTGCCAGTAGTTCTTCCGAGGGAACTGAAGCTTTCTTT. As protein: CASSSSEGTEAFF.

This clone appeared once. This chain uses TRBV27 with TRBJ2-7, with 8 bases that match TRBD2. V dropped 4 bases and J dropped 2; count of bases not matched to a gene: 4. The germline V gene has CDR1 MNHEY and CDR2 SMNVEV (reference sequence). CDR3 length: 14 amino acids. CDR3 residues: CASSSRGGPYEQYF. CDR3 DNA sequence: TGTGCCAGCAGTTCCCGCGGGGGGCCCTACGAGCAGTACTTC.

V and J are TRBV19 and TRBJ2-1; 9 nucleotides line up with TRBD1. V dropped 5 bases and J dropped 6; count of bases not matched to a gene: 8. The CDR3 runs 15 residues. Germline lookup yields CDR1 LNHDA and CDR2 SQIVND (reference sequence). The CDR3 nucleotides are TGTGCCAGTAGTCCGATCGGGACAGGGACCAATGAGCAGTTCTTC. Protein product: CASSPIGTGTNEQFF.

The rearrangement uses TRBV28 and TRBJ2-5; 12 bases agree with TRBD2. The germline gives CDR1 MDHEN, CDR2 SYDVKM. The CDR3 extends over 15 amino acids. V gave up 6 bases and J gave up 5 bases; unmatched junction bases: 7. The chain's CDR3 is CASRVRLAGVETQYF. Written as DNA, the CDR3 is TGTGCCAGCAGGGTCCGACTAGCGGGAGTTGAGACCCAGTACTTC.